The T cell receptor beta chain described here comes from a study of T cells after posttransplantation cyclophosphamide. The method was immunoSEQ multiplex PCR; TCRdb's version includes in-frame clones alone and lacks a portion of them. This sample has about 5,400 clones, each found more than once. The CDR3 length is 14 residues. The V gene's germline CDR1 is SGHVS and CDR2 FNYEAQ. V dropped 1 base and J dropped 12; count of bases not matched to a gene: 11. A marrow graft followed busulfan-fludarabine conditioning, with cyclophosphamide on days +3 and +4. This clone was counted many times. Its antigen remains unidentified. Study-wide findings and caveats: Skin or GI-infiltrating T cells shared few TRB sequences with blood. Donor CD8+ memory clones often dominated recipient blood repertoires at later times. Recipient CMV seropositivity and CMV reactivation strongly tracked TRB clonality.

The chain employs TRBV7-6 and TRBJ2-7; TRBD1 matches 8 bases. The sequence was obtained from a female patient between 25 and 45 years old who received an allogeneic stem cell transplant from an unrelated donor, was CMV-positive, and had acute and chronic GVHD. Some of these T cells may belong to the graft donor. The specimen comprised PBMCs, sampled after allogeneic stem cell transplant with posttransplant cyclophosphamide. The CDR3 here is CASSLGGTGEVRYF. DNA of the CDR3: TGTGCCAGCAGCTTAGGCGGGACAGGAGAAGTGCGGTACTTC.